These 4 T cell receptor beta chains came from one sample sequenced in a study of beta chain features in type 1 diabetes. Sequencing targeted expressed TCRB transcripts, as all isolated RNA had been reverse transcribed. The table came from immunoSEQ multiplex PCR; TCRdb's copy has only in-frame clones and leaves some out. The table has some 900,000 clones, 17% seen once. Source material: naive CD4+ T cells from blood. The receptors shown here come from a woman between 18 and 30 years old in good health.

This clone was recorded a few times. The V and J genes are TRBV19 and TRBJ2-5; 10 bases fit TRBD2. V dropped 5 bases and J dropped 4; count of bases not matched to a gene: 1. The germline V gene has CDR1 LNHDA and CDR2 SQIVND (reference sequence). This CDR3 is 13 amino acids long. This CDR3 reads CASSLAGVETQYF. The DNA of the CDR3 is TGTGCCAGTAGTCTAGCGGGAGTAGAGACCCAGTACTTC. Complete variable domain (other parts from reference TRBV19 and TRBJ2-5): DGGITQSPKYLFRKEGQNVTLSCEQNLNHDAMYWYRQDPGQGLRLIYYSQIVNDFQKGDIAEGYSVSREKKESFPLTVTSAQKNPTAFYLCASSLAGVETQYFGPGTRLLVL.

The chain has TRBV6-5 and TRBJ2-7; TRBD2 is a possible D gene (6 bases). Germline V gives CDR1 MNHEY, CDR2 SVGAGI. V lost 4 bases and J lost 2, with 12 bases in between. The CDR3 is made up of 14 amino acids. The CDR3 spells CASSSASVAYEQYF. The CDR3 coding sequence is TGTGCCAGCAGTTCAGCTAGCGTAGCCTACGAGCAGTACTTC.

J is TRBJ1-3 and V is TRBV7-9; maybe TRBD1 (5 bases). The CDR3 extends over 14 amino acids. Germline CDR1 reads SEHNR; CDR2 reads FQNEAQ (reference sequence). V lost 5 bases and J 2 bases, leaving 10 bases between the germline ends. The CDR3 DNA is TGTGCCAGCAGCCCAGGGTCGCCTGGAAACACCATATATTTT. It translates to CASSPGSPGNTIYF.

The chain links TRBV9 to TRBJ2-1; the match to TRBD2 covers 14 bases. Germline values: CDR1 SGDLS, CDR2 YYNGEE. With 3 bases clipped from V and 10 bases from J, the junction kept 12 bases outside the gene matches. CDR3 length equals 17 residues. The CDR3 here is CASSDQGGTSGSREQFF. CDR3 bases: TGTGCCAGCAGCGACCAAGGGGGGACTAGCGGGAGTCGCGAGCAGTTCTTC.